The source of this TCR beta chain is a study of T cells in Graves' hyperthyroidism and ophthalmopathy. Study-level findings and limits: A 13 V-J model separated ophthalmopathy from stable hyperthyroidism.

Template material for amplifying TCR beta CDR3 regions consisted of RNA transcripts. HTBI primers were used for first-round RT-PCR of the TCR CDR3. TCRdb analysed the multiplex PCR reads with MiXCR anew, one entry per CDR3 protein. The sample lists 490,000 or so distinct CDR3 sequences, about 16% occurring once. In germline, CDR1 is MDHEN, CDR2 SYDVKM. The CDR3 is 17 residues long. V was pared by 5 bases and J by 2 bases, with 11 bases of the junction left unmatched. This clonotype was recorded at least ten times. Its target is not known. Exclusion followed for patients with uncontrolled infection, other autoimmune disease, pregnancy or lactation. Thyroid ultrasound and orbital computed tomography, with clinical symptoms and serum thyroxine and TRAb, informed diagnoses.

Input material: blood. The sequence was collected from a woman aged 25 to 39 with Graves' ophthalmopathy. The V gene is TRBV28, the J gene TRBJ2-5, with 10 bases matching TRBD2. Written as DNA, the CDR3 is TGTGCCAGCAGTGGTAGCGGGAGGTCCGGGGATCAAGAGACCCAGTACTTC. Encoded protein: CASSGSGRSGDQETQYF. The full variable domain, in which reference TRBV28 and TRBJ2-5 provide the parts outside the CDR3, is DVKVTQSSRYLVKRTGEKVFLECVQDMDHENMFWYRQDPGLGLRLIYFSYDVKMKEKGDIPEGYSVSREKKERFSLILESASTNQTSMYLCASSGSGRSGDQETQYFGPGTRLLVL.